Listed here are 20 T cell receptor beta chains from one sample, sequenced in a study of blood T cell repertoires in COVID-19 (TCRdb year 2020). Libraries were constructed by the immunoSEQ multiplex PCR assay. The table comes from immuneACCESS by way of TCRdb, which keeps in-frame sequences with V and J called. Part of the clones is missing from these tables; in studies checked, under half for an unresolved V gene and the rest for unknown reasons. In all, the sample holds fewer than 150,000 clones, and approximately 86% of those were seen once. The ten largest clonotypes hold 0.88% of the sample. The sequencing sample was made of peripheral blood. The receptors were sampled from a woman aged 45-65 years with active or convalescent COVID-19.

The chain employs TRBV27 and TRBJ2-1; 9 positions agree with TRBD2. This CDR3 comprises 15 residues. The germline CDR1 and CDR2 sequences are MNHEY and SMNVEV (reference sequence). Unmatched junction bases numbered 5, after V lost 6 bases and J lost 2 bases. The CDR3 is CASRRAGGTYNEQFF. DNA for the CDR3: TGTGCCAGCAGGAGAGCGGGGGGCACCTACAATGAGCAGTTCTTC.

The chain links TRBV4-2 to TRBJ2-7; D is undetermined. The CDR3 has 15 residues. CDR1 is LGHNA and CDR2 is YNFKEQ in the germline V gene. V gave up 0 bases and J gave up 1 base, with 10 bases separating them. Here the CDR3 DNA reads TGTGCCAGCAGCCAAGATCTTCAAGAGTCCTACGAGCAGTACTTC. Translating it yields CASSQDLQESYEQYF.

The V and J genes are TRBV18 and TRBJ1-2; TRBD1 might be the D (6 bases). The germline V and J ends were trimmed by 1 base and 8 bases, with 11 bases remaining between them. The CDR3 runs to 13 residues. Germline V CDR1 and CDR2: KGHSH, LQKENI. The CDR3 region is CASSPRRQEGYTF. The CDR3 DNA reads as TGTGCCAGCTCACCACGGCGACAGGAGGGCTACACCTTC.

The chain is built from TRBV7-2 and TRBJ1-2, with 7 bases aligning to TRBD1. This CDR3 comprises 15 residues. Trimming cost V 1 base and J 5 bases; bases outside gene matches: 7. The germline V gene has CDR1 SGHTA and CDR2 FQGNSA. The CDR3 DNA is TGTGCCAGCAGCTTAGGGGAGACAGGGAGGTATGGCTACACCTTC. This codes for CASSLGETGRYGYTF.

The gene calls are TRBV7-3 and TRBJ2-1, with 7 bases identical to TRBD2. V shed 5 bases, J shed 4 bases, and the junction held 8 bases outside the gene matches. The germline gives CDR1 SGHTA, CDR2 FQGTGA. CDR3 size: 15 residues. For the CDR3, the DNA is TGTGCCAGCAGCCCCCGAGCGGGGTTATACAATGAGCAGTTCTTC. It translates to CASSPRAGLYNEQFF.

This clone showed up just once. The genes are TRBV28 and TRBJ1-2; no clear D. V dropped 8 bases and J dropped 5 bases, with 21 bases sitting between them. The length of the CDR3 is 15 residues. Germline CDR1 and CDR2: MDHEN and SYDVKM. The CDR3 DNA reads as TGTGCCAGCTCCTCTGAGCCGAGGGCGTCATATGGCTACACCTTC. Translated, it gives CASSSEPRASYGYTF.

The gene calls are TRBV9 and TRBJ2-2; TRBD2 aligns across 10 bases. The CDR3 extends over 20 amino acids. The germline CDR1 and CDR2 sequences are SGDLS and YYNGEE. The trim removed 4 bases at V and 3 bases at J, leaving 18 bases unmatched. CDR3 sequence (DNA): TGTGCCAGCAGCTTCTCCGCCCGAACCTGGACTAGCGGATACACCGGGGAGCTGTTTTTT. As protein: CASSFSARTWTSGYTGELFF. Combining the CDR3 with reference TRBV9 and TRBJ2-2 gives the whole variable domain DSGVTQTPKHLITATGQRVTLRCSPRSGDLSVYWYQQSLDQGLQFLIQYYNGEERAKGNILERFSAQQFPDLHSELNLSSLELGDSALYFCASSFSARTWTSGYTGELFFGEGSRLTVL.

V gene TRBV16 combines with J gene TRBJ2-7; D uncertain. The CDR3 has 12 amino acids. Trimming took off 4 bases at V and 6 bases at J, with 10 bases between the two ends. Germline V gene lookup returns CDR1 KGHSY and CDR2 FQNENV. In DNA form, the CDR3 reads TGTGCCAGCAGCCCGCCGAGTGCCGAGCAGTACTTC. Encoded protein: CASSPPSAEQYF.

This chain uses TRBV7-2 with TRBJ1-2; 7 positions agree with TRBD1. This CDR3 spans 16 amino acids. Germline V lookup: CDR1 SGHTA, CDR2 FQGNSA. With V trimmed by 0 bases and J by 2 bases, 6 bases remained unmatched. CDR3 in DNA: TGTGCCAGCAGCTTAGCGAGACAGGGAAAGAACTATGGCTACACCTTC. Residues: CASSLARQGKNYGYTF.

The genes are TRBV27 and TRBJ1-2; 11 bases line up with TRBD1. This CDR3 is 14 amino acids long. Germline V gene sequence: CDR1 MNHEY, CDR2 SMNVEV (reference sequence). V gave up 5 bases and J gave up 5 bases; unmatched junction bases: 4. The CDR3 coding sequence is TGTGCCAGCAGTCCCGGGGACAGGGGGTATGGCTACACCTTC. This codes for CASSPGDRGYGYTF.

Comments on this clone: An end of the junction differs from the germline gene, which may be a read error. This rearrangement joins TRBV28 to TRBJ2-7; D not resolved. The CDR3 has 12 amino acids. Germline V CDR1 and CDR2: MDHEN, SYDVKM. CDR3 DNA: TGTGCCAGCAGGCTGGGCTCCTCCGAGCAGTACTTC. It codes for CASRLGSSEQYF.

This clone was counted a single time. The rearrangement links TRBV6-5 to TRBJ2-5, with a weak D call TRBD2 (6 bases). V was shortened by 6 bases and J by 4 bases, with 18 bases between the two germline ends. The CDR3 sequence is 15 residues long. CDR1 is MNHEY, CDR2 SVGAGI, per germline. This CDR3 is CASRGSPGLRETQYF. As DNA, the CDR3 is TGTGCCAGCAGGGGGAGTCCGGGACTCCGAGAGACCCAGTACTTC.

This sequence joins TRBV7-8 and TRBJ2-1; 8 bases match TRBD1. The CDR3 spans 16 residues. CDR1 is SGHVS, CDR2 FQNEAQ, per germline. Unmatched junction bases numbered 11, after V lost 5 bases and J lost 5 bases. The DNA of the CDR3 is TGTGCCAGCAGCCCCCGGCGGACAGGGAGCGACAATGAGCAGTTCTTC. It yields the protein CASSPRRTGSDNEQFF.

CDR3 bases: TGTGCCAGTAGTATCGGTGGGACAGGGGTCAATCAGCCCCAGCATTTT. This sequence encodes CASSIGGTGVNQPQHF. The chain combines TRBV19 with TRBJ1-5, with 10 nucleotides matching TRBD1. The CDR3 contains 16 residues. Per the germline V gene, CDR1 is LNHDA and CDR2 is SQIVND (reference sequence). With 3 bases clipped from V and 3 bases from J, the junction kept 5 bases outside the gene matches.

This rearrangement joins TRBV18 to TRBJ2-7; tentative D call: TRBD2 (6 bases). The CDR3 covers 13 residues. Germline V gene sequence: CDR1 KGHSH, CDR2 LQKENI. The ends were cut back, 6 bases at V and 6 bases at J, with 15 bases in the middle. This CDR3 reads CASSLSAGGEQYF. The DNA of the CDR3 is TGTGCCAGCTCCCTCTCGGCCGGGGGCGAGCAGTACTTC.

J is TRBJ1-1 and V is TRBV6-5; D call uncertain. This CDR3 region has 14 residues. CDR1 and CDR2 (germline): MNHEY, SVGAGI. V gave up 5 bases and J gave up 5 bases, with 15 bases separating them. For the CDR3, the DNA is TGTGCCAGCAGTCCTCGTGGGCCTGAGACTGAAGCTTTCTTT. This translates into CASSPRGPETEAFF.

CDR3 in DNA: TGTGCCAGCAGCACGAAAACGGGGGTCAGGGCAACTAATGAAAAACTGTTTTTT. Amino acid sequence: CASSTKTGVRATNEKLFF. The V call is TRBV9, the J call TRBJ1-4; a possible D gene is TRBD1 (5 bases). Trimming cost V 4 bases and J 0 bases, with 19 bases left between them. Germline V gene data show CDR1 as SGDLS and CDR2 as YYNGEE. The CDR3 is 18 residues long.

CDR3 residues: CASSLHSGIGGEQFF. The CDR3 DNA reads TGTGCCAGCAGCCTTCATAGCGGGATAGGGGGTGAGCAGTTCTTC. The rearrangement links TRBV3-1 (or the pseudogene TRBV3-2) to TRBJ2-1; 8 bases map to TRBD2. This CDR3 is built from 15 residues. Germline V gene lookup returns CDR1 LGHDT and CDR2 YNNKEL (reference sequence). Trimming removed 4 bases from V and 9 bases from J; junction bases left unmatched: 11.

CDR3 DNA sequence: TGTGCCAGCTTAGACGGGTTAAACACCGGGGAGCTGTTTTTT. It yields the protein CASLDGLNTGELFF. The chain links TRBV7-2 to TRBJ2-2; D gene uncertain. V lost 8 bases to trimming and J lost 2 bases, with 12 bases between them. Germline V CDR1 and CDR2: SGHTA, FQGNSA. The CDR3 covers 14 residues.

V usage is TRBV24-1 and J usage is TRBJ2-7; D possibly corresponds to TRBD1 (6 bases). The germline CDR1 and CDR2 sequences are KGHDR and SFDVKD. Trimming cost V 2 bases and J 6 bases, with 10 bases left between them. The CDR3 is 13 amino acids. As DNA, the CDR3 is TGTGCCACCAGTGATTATACAGGGAGCGAGCAGTACTTC. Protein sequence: CATSDYTGSEQYF.